Below are 32 T cell receptor beta chains sequenced from a single sample in a study of T cells in Graves' hyperthyroidism and ophthalmopathy. Amplified regions were TCR beta CDR3 sequences from RNA transcripts. The study used the HTBI primer set for a first-round RT-PCR of the TCR CDR3. TCRdb recomputed calls from the multiplex PCR reads with MiXCR, one row per CDR3 protein. Of 550,000 to 800,000 distinct CDR3 sequences in the sample, roughly 15% were seen once. Material: blood. These receptors all come from a man aged 18 to 30 with Graves' hyperthyroidism.

Ten or more counts support this clonotype. The rearrangement links TRBV5-1 to TRBJ2-7, with 7 bases aligning to TRBD1. CDR1 is SGHRS, CDR2 YFSETQ, per germline. The CDR3 has 16 amino acids. V lost 2 bases to trimming and J lost 4 bases; unmatched junction nucleotides: 12. The CDR3 here is CASSFGTEVIPYEQYF. The CDR3 coding sequence is TGCGCCAGCAGCTTCGGGACAGAAGTAATCCCATACGAGCAGTACTTC.

The CDR3 nucleotides read TGTGCCAGCAGGCCAACGAACACTGAAGCTTTCTTT. Protein product: CASRPTNTEAFF. The chain uses TRBV2 and TRBJ1-1; no clear D gene. The V end was cut by 6 bases, the J end by 1 base, with 6 bases between. The CDR3 is made up of 12 amino acids. Germline CDR1 and CDR2: SNHLY and FYNNEI.

In this sample, this clonotype turned up many times. The chain combines TRBV20-1 with TRBJ1-1; TRBD1 matches 8 bases. Germline loops: CDR1 DFQATT, CDR2 SNEGSKA (reference sequence). This CDR3 is 15 amino acids long. V lost 3 bases and J lost 1; bases outside the gene matches: 7. The CDR3 DNA reads as TGCAGTGCTAGGGCGGGACAGGCAAGGAACACTGAAGCTTTCTTT. Translation: CSARAGQARNTEAFF.

This clonotype has more than one count but fewer than ten. The chain carries TRBV4-1 and TRBJ2-7; tentatively, D is TRBD1 (5 bases). Looked up from germline, CDR1 is MGHRA and CDR2 is YSYEKL. This CDR3 has 15 amino acids. With 1 base removed from V and 3 bases from J, the gap between germline ends came to 13 bases. The CDR3 loop reads CASSQAIGAVYEQYF. CDR3 coding DNA: TGCGCCAGCAGCCAAGCAATAGGGGCGGTCTACGAGCAGTACTTC.

As for this clonotype: A read error may produce the germline difference seen at one junction end. The chain recombines TRBV20-1 with TRBJ1-1; D gene unclear. The CDR3 has 13 amino acids. Germline assignment: CDR1 DFQATT and CDR2 SNEGSKA (reference sequence). CDR3 DNA: TGCAGTGCTGGAGAGGACGGGAACACTGAAGCTTTCTTT. Translation: CSAGEDGNTEAFF.

The rearrangement joins TRBV14 to TRBJ2-6; 11 nucleotides line up with TRBD2. CDR1 and CDR2 (germline): SGHDN, FVKESK. After removal of 4 bases from V and 4 bases from J, the junction contained 12 bases not matched to a gene. This CDR3 is 19 amino acids long. The CDR3, as DNA: TGTGCCAGCAGCCCGATAGGGACTAGCGGTACGGACGGGGCCAACGTCCTGACTTTC. Translation gives CASSPIGTSGTDGANVLTF.

The chain has TRBV2 and TRBJ1-6; TRBD1 is a possible D gene (5 bases). This CDR3 has 20 residues. V lost 6 bases, J lost 4 bases, and 28 bases lay in between. The germline gives CDR1 SNHLY, CDR2 FYNNEI. The CDR3 sequence is CASRTDVGPASNPYNSPLHF. CDR3 DNA: TGTGCCAGCAGGACAGATGTAGGTCCAGCCAGCAACCCATATAATTCACCCCTCCACTTT.

This clonotype was seen a handful of times. The J gene is TRBJ1-2, the V gene TRBV12-3 or TRBV12-4, with TRBD1 identical over 10 bases. This CDR3 is 15 amino acids long. Trimming cost V 5 bases and J 4 bases; bases outside gene matches: 7. CDR3: CASSADRGQGYGYTF. The CDR3 DNA is TGTGCCAGCAGTGCCGACAGGGGGCAGGGCTATGGCTACACCTTC.

This clonotype was detected many times. The J gene is TRBJ2-7, the V gene TRBV20-1; maybe TRBD2 (6 bases). The CDR3 is 13 amino acids. Trimming took 6 bases from V and 4 from J, leaving 16 bases between them. Germline V gives CDR1 DFQATT, CDR2 SNEGSKA (reference sequence). The CDR3 nucleotides read TGCAGTGCCCAGGGCGGGATCTCTTACGAGCAGTACTTC. Its translation is CSAQGGISYEQYF.

This clonotype was detected many times. The V call is TRBV20-1, the J call TRBJ2-7; TRBD2 aligns across 10 bases. Germline CDR1 DFQATT, CDR2 SNEGSKA (reference sequence). Trimming at V came to 6 bases and at J to 4 bases, leaving 12 bases not matched to a gene. This CDR3 has 15 amino acids. CDR3 bases: TGCAGTGCGAACCCCCCTGCTAGCGGGAGTTACGAGCAGTACTTC. Translated, it gives CSANPPASGSYEQYF.

A few counts support this clonotype. The V and J genes are TRBV10-3 and TRBJ2-7; TRBD2 aligns across 12 bases. Unmatched junction bases numbered 7, after V lost 10 bases and J lost 3 bases. CDR1 and CDR2 from the germline V gene are ENHRY and SYGVKD. This CDR3 comprises 14 residues. The CDR3 coding sequence is TGTGCCACACGGACTAGCGGGGAGAACTACGAGCAGTACTTC. It encodes CATRTSGENYEQYF.

V gene TRBV11-2 combines with J gene TRBJ2-2; 8 bases line up with TRBD1. Germline CDR1 SGHAT, CDR2 FQNNGV. V lost 5 bases to trimming and J lost 4 bases; unmatched junction nucleotides: 12. The CDR3 totals 17 residues. In DNA form, the CDR3 reads TGTGCCAGCAGCCTAATATTGGACAGGGAAATCACCGGGGAGCTGTTTTTT. Translated, it gives CASSLILDREITGELFF.

This clonotype has at least ten counts. The rearrangement joins TRBV15 to TRBJ2-5, with 11 positions matching TRBD1. With 5 bases clipped from V and 4 bases from J, the junction kept 6 bases outside the gene matches. The length of the CDR3 is 15 residues. CDR1 and CDR2 (germline): LNHNV, YYDKDF (reference sequence). The chain's CDR3 is CATSGGQGEGETQYF. CDR3 in DNA: TGTGCCACCAGCGGGGGACAGGGGGAAGGAGAGACCCAGTACTTC.

In its sample, this clonotype was seen many times. V usage is TRBV20-1 and J usage is TRBJ2-3; D not resolved. CDR1 and CDR2 (germline): DFQATT, SNEGSKA (reference sequence). The ends were cut back, 3 bases at V and 0 bases at J, with 10 bases in the middle. CDR3 length equals 14 residues. The CDR3 loop reads CSASRRSSTDTQYF. The CDR3 bases are TGCAGTGCTAGTCGGCGGAGTAGCACAGATACGCAGTATTTT.

Concerning this clonotype: A single base separates this from a much larger clone, so it may be a read error. As the CDR3 is not closed by the conserved phenylalanine or tryptophan, this likely results from a read error. The chain combines TRBV20-1 with TRBJ1-1; no firm D call. Deletions cut 3 bases from V and 7 bases from J, with 9 bases between. The CDR3 runs to 11 residues. Germline CDR1 is DFQATT and CDR2 is SNEGSKA (reference sequence). This chain's CDR3 is CSASIKSEAFL. CDR3 coding DNA: TGCAGTGCTAGCATTAAGAGTGAAGCTTTCCTT.

The rearrangement uses TRBV5-1 and TRBJ2-7; D is uncertain. The germline CDR1 and CDR2 sequences are SGHRS and YFSETQ. V shed 4 bases and J shed 5 bases, with 10 bases lying between them. This CDR3 is built from 12 residues. CDR3 bases: TGCGCCAGCAGCGGAGCCAAGAACGAGCAGTACTTC. It encodes CASSGAKNEQYF.

The chain joins TRBV28 to TRBJ1-6; 7 positions match TRBD1. The ends lost 4 bases at V and 7 bases at J; junction bases unmatched: 13. Germline V lookup: CDR1 MDHEN, CDR2 SYDVKM. The CDR3 has 17 residues. The CDR3 region has the DNA TGTGCCAGCAGTTCCTTGGCCCAGGGGGTGAGGAATTCACCCCTCCACTTT. It codes for CASSSLAQGVRNSPLHF.

This clonotype was found a few times. This rearrangement joins TRBV9 to TRBJ2-1; 8 nucleotides match TRBD2. J gave up 1 base and V 2 bases, and 8 bases lay outside the gene matches. CDR1 is SGDLS and CDR2 is YYNGEE in the germline V gene. This CDR3 has 17 amino acids. CDR3 loop: CASSVSGSLFSYNEQFF. The DNA of the CDR3 is TGTGCCAGCAGCGTCAGCGGGAGCCTTTTTTCCTACAATGAGCAGTTCTTC.

Remarks on this clonotype: The junction shows a germline mismatch at one end, possibly a read error. V gene TRBV7-9 combines with J gene TRBJ2-2, with 8 bases matching TRBD1. The CDR3 totals 18 residues. Germline-derived CDR1 and CDR2 are SEHNR and FQNEAQ (reference sequence). Here the CDR3 reads CASSSSSQGARNAGELFF. CDR3 nucleotide sequence: TGTGCCAGCAGCTCGTCGTCCCAGGGGGCGCGGAACGCCGGGGAGCTGTTTTTT.

The genes are TRBV7-2 and TRBJ2-4; 7 bases align to TRBD2. The V and J ends lost 3 bases and 0 bases, in that order; junction bases with no gene match: 11. Looked up from germline, CDR1 is SGHTA and CDR2 is FQGNSA. This CDR3 has 18 amino acids. The CDR3 loop reads CASSFVGGVFLAKNIQYF. The DNA of the CDR3 is TGTGCCAGCAGCTTCGTGGGAGGGGTCTTTCTAGCCAAAAACATTCAGTACTTC.

The chain employs TRBV5-1 and TRBJ2-7; 7 bases fit TRBD2. The CDR3 covers 18 residues. Trimming at V came to 0 bases and at J to 3 bases, leaving 15 bases not matched to a gene. CDR1 SGHRS and CDR2 YFSETQ come from the germline V gene. CDR3 bases: TGCGCCAGCAGCTTGGGTCCCCCCGGGACTACAGAATTCTACGAGCAGTACTTC. It yields the protein CASSLGPPGTTEFYEQYF.

This clonotype has ten or more counts. The chain uses TRBV24-1 and TRBJ2-5; TRBD2 agrees at 10 bases. This CDR3 is built from 17 residues. Germline CDR1 KGHDR, CDR2 SFDVKD. Germline trimming cut 4 bases from V and 5 bases from J; bases unmatched to any gene: 12. The chain's CDR3 is CATSEPPGLARAETQYF. CDR3 in DNA: TGTGCCACCAGTGAGCCTCCGGGACTAGCGAGAGCGGAGACCCAGTACTTC.

This clonotype was recorded at least ten times. This chain joins TRBV7-9 and TRBJ2-7, with D unclear. This CDR3 is built from 12 residues. Germline V gene lookup returns CDR1 SEHNR and CDR2 FQNEAQ (reference sequence). V was shortened by 3 bases and J by 6 bases, with 9 bases between the two germline ends. In DNA, the CDR3 is TGTGCCAGCAGCTTTCCCCCAGCCGAGCAGTACTTC. Protein sequence: CASSFPPAEQYF.

This clonotype was found a few times. The CDR3 protein is CASSSLADPYEQYF. In DNA form, the CDR3 reads TGTGCCAGCAGCTCTCTAGCGGACCCCTACGAGCAGTACTTC. V is TRBV7-9 and J is TRBJ2-7, with 7 bases fitting TRBD2. V dropped 4 bases and J dropped 2; count of bases not matched to a gene: 5. The CDR3 has 14 residues. CDR1 SEHNR and CDR2 FQNEAQ come from the germline V gene (reference sequence).

Ten or more counts support this clonotype. The V call is TRBV12-3 or TRBV12-4, the J call TRBJ1-2; D is possibly TRBD1 (5 bases). CDR3 length equals 15 residues. Trimming removed 3 bases from V and 7 bases from J, with 18 bases in between. CDR3 residues: CASSLFSGTLVGYTF. The CDR3 region has the DNA TGTGCCAGCAGTTTGTTCTCAGGGACTCTCGTTGGCTACACCTTC.

The chain is built from TRBV20-1 and TRBJ2-2, with D tentatively TRBD1 (5 bases). This CDR3 has 14 residues. Deletions cut 1 base from V and 4 bases from J, with 10 bases between. Germline values: CDR1 DFQATT, CDR2 SNEGSKA (reference sequence). CDR3 region: CSARVSTGTGELFF. The DNA for the CDR3 is TGCAGTGCTAGAGTTTCTACAGGCACCGGGGAGCTGTTTTTT.

V gene TRBV19 combines with J gene TRBJ1-3; D gene ambiguous. This CDR3 is built from 17 residues. CDR1 and CDR2 (germline): LNHDA, SQIVND (reference sequence). Deletions cut 8 bases from V and 0 bases from J, with 20 bases between. Written as DNA, the CDR3 is TGTGCCAGTTTCGGGCCTCATCGGGGAATCTCTGGAAACACCATATATTTT. Amino acids: CASFGPHRGISGNTIYF.

The rearrangement links TRBV18 to TRBJ1-6, with 8 bases identical to TRBD1. The CDR3 has 16 residues. V dropped 1 base and J dropped 8; count of bases not matched to a gene: 7. Germline values: CDR1 KGHSH, CDR2 LQKENI. CDR3: CASSPLVATGDSPLHF. The CDR3, as DNA: TGTGCCAGCTCACCACTCGTAGCGACAGGGGATTCACCCCTCCACTTT.

This rearrangement joins TRBV4-2 to TRBJ2-5; the D gene is possibly TRBD1 (6 bases). Trimming stripped 4 bases from V and 2 bases from J, with 14 bases between. CDR3 length equals 15 residues. From germline, CDR1 is LGHNA and CDR2 YNFKEQ. In DNA, the CDR3 is TGTGCCAGCAGCCTCAACCTAGGACAGCAAGAGACCCAGTACTTC. As protein: CASSLNLGQQETQYF.

V is TRBV7-2 and J is TRBJ2-7, with D possibly being TRBD2 (5 bases). V lost 1 base, J lost 6 bases, and 13 bases lay in between. The germline gives CDR1 SGHTA, CDR2 FQGNSA. The CDR3 contains 14 residues. CDR3 sequence: CASSLVRVEGEQYF. In DNA, the CDR3 is TGTGCCAGCAGCTTAGTAAGGGTCGAGGGCGAGCAGTACTTC.

This clonotype was seen once. The rearrangement joins TRBV6-1 to TRBJ2-5; D perhaps matches TRBD2 (6 bases). The CDR3 is made up of 14 amino acids. Germline V lookup: CDR1 MNHNS, CDR2 SASEGT. Trimming left V 6 bases short and J 5 bases short, with 16 bases between. CDR3 nucleotide sequence: TGTGCCAGCAGAGCCGATGGGGGGATGGAGACCCAGTACTTC. Its translation: CASRADGGMETQYF.

This chain links TRBV12-3 or TRBV12-4 with TRBJ2-5, with D unclear. The CDR3 consists of 16 residues. V lost 2 bases and J 4 bases, leaving 17 bases between the germline ends. The DNA for the CDR3 is TGTGCCAGCAGTTTATCACTCAGCCCGAGAGGAGAGACCCAGTACTTC. Protein sequence: CASSLSLSPRGETQYF.